This T cell receptor beta chain stems from a study of PD-1 blockade in classical Hodgkin lymphoma. Study findings and constraints: Those patients who began receiving nivolumab less than 1 year after ASCT had lower diversity, and they were excluded. TCR diversity at baseline was reported to be reduced in newly diagnosed patients relative to healthy donors.

Germline CDR1 SGHTA, CDR2 FQGNSA. The CDR3 spans 14 residues. With 4 bases clipped from V and 3 bases from J, the junction kept 3 bases outside the gene matches. Sequencing was performed with immunoSEQ multiplex PCR; in TCRdb, only in-frame clones are kept and a portion is missing. The sample holds about 13,000 clones, over 80% seen once. After autologous stem cell transplantation all patients relapsed, and prior brentuximab vedotin exposure differed between cohorts. Responses achieved at best were complete response, partial response or progressive disease. As regards this clone: The antigen remains undetermined.

The source of this sequence is a human donor with classical Hodgkin lymphoma. Sequencing used peripheral blood mononuclear cells (PBMCs), obtained at baseline. This chain joins TRBV7-2 and TRBJ2-1, with 7 bases fitting TRBD2. The CDR3 sequence: CASSWGGLYNEQFF. For the CDR3, the DNA is TGTGCCAGCAGCTGGGGGGGTCTCTACAATGAGCAGTTCTTC.